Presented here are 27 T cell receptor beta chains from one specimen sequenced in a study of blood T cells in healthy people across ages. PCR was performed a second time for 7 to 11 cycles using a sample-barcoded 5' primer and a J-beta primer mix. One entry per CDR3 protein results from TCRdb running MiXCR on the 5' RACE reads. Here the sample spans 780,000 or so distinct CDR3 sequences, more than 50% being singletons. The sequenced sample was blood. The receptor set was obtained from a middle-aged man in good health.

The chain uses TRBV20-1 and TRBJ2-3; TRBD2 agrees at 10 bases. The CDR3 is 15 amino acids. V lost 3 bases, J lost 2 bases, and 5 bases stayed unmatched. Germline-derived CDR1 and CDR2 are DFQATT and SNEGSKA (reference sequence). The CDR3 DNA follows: TGCAGTGCTAGTTCTAGCGGGGGACTCACAGATACGCAGTATTTT. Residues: CSASSSGGLTDTQYF.

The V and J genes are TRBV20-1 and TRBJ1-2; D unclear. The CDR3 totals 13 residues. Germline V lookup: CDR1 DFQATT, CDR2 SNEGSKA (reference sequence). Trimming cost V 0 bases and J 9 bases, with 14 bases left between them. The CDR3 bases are TGCAGTGCTAGAGACGCGGTTGGGGAGAGCTACACCTTC. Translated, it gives CSARDAVGESYTF.

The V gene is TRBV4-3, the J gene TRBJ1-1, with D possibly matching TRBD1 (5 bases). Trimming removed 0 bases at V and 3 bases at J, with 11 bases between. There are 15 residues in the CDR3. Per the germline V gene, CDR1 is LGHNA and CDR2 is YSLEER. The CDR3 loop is CASSQDGGVHTEAFF. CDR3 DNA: TGCGCCAGCAGCCAAGATGGAGGGGTACACACTGAAGCTTTCTTT.

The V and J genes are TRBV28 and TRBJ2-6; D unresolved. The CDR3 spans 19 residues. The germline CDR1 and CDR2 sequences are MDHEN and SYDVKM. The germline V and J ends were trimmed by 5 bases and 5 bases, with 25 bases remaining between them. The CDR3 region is CASSPVVVEGSPWANVLTF. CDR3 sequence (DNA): TGTGCCAGCAGTCCCGTGGTGGTCGAAGGCAGCCCGTGGGCCAACGTCCTGACTTTC.

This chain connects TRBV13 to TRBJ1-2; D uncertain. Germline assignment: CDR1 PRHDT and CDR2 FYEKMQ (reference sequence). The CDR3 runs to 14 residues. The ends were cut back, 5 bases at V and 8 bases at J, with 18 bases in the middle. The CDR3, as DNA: TGTGCCAGCAGCCTTGGGTCCTCCCGACGAGGCTACACCTTC. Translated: CASSLGSSRRGYTF. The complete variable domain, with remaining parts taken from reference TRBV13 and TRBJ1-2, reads AAGVIQSPRHLIKEKRETATLKCYPIPRHDTVYWYQQGPGQDPQFLISFYEKMQSDKGSIPDRFSAQQFSDYHSELNMSSLELGDSALYFCASSLGSSRRGYTFGSGTRLTVV.

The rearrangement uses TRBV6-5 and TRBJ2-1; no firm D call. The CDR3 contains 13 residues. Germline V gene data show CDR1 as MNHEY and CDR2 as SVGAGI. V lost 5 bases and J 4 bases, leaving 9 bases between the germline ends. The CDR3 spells CASSRQRYNEQFF. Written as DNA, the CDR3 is TGTGCCAGCAGTCGGCAGAGATACAATGAGCAGTTCTTC.

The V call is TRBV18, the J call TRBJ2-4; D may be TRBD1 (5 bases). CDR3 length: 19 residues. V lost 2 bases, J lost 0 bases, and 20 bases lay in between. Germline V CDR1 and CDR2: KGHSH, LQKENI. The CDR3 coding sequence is TGTGCCAGCTCACCATCCCTTCCTACAGGTCAACTAGCCAAAAACATTCAGTACTTC. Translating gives CASSPSLPTGQLAKNIQYF.

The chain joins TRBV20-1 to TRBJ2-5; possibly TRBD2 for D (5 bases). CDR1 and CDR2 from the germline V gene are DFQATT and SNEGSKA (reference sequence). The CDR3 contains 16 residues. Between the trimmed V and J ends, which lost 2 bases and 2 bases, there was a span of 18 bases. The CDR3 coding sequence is TGCAGTGCTAGAACATCCGGCACCGGACTGCAAGAGACCCAGTACTTC. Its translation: CSARTSGTGLQETQYF.

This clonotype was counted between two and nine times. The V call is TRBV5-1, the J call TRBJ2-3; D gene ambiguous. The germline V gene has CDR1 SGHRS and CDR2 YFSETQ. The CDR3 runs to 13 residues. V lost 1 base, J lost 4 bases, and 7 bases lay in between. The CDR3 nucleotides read TGCGCCAGCAGCTTGTCCTTGGCAGATACGCAGTATTTT. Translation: CASSLSLADTQYF.

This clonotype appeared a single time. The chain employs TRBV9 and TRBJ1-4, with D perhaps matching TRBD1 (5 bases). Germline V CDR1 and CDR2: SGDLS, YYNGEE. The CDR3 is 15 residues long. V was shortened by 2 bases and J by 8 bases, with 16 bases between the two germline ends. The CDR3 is CASSVAGLSGEKLFF. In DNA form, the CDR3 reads TGTGCCAGCAGCGTGGCGGGGCTCTCTGGGGAAAAACTGTTTTTT.

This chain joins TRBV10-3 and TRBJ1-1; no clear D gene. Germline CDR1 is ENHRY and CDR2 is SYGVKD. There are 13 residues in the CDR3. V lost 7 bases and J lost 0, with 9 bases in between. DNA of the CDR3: TGTGCCATCATGGCAGAGGTGAACACTGAAGCTTTCTTT. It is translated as CAIMAEVNTEAFF.

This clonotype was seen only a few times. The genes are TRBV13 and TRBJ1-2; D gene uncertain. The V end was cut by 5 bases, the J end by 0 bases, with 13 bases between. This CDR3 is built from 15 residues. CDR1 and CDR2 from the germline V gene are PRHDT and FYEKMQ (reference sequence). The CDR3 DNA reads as TGTGCCAGCAGCCCCCTCGGCATGGCTAACTATGGCTACACCTTC. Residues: CASSPLGMANYGYTF.

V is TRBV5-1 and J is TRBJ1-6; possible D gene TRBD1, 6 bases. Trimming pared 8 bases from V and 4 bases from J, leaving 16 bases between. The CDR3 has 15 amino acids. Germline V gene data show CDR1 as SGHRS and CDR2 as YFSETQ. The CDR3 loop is CASKPYGQYNSPLHF. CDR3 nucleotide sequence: TGCGCCAGTAAACCATACGGACAGTATAATTCACCCCTCCACTTT. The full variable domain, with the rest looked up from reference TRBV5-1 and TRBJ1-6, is KAGVTQTPRYLIKTRGQQVTLSCSPISGHRSVSWYQQTPGQGLQFLFEYFSETQRNKGNFPGRFSGRQFSNSRSEMNVSTLELGDSALYLCASKPYGQYNSPLHFGNGTRLTVT.

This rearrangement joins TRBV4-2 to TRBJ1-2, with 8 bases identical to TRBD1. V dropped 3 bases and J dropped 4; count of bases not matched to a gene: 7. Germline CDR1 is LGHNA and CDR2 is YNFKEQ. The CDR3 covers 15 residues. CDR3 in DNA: TGTGCCAGCAGCCAGGCTGGGACAGGAGCCTATGGCTACACCTTC. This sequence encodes CASSQAGTGAYGYTF.

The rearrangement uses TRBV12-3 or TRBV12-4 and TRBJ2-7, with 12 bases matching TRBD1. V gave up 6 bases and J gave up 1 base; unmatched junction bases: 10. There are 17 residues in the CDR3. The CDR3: CASSLRDRGPRSYEQYF. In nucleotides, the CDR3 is TGTGCCAGCAGCCTTAGGGACAGGGGGCCGCGATCCTACGAGCAGTACTTC.

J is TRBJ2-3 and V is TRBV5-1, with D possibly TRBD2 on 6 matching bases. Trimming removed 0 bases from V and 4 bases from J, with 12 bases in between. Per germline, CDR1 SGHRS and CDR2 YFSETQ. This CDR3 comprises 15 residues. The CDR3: CASSLGWTISDTQYF. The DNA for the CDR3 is TGCGCCAGCAGCTTGGGTTGGACTATATCAGATACGCAGTATTTT.

CDR3 protein: CSASLGLAKNIQYF. As DNA, the CDR3 is TGCAGTGCTAGCCTGGGACTAGCCAAAAACATTCAGTACTTC. V is TRBV20-1 and J is TRBJ2-4; the D gene is possibly TRBD2 (6 bases). Germline CDR1 and CDR2: DFQATT and SNEGSKA (reference sequence). V lost 3 bases to trimming and J lost 0 bases, with 9 bases between them. The CDR3 is 14 amino acids.

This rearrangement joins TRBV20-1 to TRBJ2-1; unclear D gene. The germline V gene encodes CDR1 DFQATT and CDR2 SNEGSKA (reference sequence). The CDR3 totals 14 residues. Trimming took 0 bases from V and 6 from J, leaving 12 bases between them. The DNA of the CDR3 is TGCAGTGCTAGAGATCGCGTAGCCTCCAATGAGCAGTTCTTC. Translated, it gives CSARDRVASNEQFF.

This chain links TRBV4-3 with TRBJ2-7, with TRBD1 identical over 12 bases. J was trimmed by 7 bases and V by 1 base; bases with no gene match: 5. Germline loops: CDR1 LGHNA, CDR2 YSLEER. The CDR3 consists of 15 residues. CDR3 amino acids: CASSQGWDRGREQYF. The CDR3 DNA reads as TGCGCCAGCAGCCAAGGATGGGACAGGGGGCGTGAGCAGTACTTC.

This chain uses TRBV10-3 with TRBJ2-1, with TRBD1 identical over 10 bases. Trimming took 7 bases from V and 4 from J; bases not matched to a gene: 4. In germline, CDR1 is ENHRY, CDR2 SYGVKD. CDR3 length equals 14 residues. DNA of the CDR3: TGTGCCATCAAGGGACAGGGGACTTACAATGAGCAGTTCTTC. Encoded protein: CAIKGQGTYNEQFF.

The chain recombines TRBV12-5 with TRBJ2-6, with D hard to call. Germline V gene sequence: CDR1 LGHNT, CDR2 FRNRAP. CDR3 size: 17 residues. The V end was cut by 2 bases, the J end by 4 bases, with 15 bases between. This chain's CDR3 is CASGLLQTSLGANVLTF. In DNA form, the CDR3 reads TGTGCTAGTGGTTTGTTGCAGACTTCTCTAGGGGCCAACGTCCTGACTTTC.

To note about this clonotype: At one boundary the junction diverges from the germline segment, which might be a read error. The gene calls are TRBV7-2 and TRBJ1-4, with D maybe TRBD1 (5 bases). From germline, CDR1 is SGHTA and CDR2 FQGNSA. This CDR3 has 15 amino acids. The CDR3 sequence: CVSSPRGPSGEKLFF. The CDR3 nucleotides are TGTGTCAGCAGCCCAAGGGGACCGTCGGGTGAAAAACTGTTTTTT.

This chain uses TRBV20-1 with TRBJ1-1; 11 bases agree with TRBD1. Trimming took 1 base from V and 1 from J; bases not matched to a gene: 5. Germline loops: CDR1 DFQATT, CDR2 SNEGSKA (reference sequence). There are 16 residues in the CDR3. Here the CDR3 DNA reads TGCAGTGCTAGAGCGGGACAGGGGGTCTCGAACACTGAAGCTTTCTTT. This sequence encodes CSARAGQGVSNTEAFF.

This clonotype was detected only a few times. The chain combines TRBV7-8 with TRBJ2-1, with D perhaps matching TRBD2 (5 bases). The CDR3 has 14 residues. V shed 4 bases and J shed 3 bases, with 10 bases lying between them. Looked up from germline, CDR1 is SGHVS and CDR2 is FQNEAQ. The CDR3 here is CASSSDGNYNEQFF. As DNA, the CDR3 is TGTGCCAGCAGCTCAGACGGGAACTACAATGAGCAGTTCTTC.

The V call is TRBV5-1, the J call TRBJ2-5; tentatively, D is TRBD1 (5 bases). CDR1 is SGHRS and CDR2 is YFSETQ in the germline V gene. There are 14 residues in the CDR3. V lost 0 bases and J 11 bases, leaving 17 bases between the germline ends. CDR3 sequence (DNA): TGCGCCAGCAGCTTGGACCGTCAAACGGCAGGGCAGTACTTC. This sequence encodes CASSLDRQTAGQYF.

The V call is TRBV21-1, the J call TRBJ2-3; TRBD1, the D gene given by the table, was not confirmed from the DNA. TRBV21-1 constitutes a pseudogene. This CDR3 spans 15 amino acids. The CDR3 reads CASSRGDRSTDTQYF. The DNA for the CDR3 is TGTGCCAGCAGCAGGGGAGACAGAAGCACAGATACGCAGTATTTT.

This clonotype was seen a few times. For the CDR3, the DNA is TGCGCCAGCAGCTTGCAGATAAGCTCCTACAATGAGCAGTTCTTC. Its translation: CASSLQISSYNEQFF. This chain uses TRBV5-1 with TRBJ2-1, with unresolved D. There are 15 residues in the CDR3. Germline V gene data show CDR1 as SGHRS and CDR2 as YFSETQ. Trimming removed 1 base at V and 0 bases at J, with 8 bases between. The full variable domain, in which reference TRBV5-1 and TRBJ2-1 provide the parts outside the CDR3, is KAGVTQTPRYLIKTRGQQVTLSCSPISGHRSVSWYQQTPGQGLQFLFEYFSETQRNKGNFPGRFSGRQFSNSRSEMNVSTLELGDSALYLCASSLQISSYNEQFFGPGTRLTVL.